The entry that follows covers one TCR beta chain sequence. This clone has only a few counts. Which antigen it targets is not known. No clone much larger than this one lies a single base away; base qualities are absent. This sample was included in a study of beta chain features in type 1 diabetes (dated by TCRdb to between 2017 and 2018). In the study overall: Mean age, gender distribution, total cell number and subset yield did not differ between patients and healthy donors. Across all samples, 107,917,701 sorted cells were examined, and cell number per subset correlated strongly with RNA yield. In the study, TCRB repertoires of sorted circulating CD4+ T cell subsets from recently diagnosed type 1 diabetes patients were compared with those of matched healthy donors. Whereas all 30 or so donors provided naive and central memory subsets, regulatory and stem cell-like memory subsets were isolated from just 8 patients and about 8 healthy donors. Broader findings and caveats from the paper: Sequencing cDNA rather than genomic DNA could over-represent highly expressing activated cells, although activation and CD3 levels did not differ between groups. In all four CD4+ subsets, TCRB CDR3 length was moderately but significantly shorter in type 1 diabetes patients. Shorter templates might be favored by PCR, yet because patient and control samples were amplified and corrected together, any such skew would affect both groups equally. The naive, central memory and regulatory TCRB repertoires appeared to resemble one another more closely among patients than among healthy donors. Patients with type 1 diabetes made fewer insertions and deleted more nucleotides at VDJ recombination sites, implying thymic rearrangement abnormalities. Only small numbers of individuals were included in the HLA sub-analyses, which left unresolved whether HLA type had any influence on TCRB rearrangement.

Per the germline V gene, MNHNS is the CDR1 and SASEGT is the CDR2. Its CDR3 holds 15 amino acids, cysteine through phenylalanine. Just CDR3 DNA is preserved here, 45 bases in frame from base 1. V loses 3 bases, J loses 1 base, and the germline ends lie 7 bases apart. The entire isolated RNA was reverse transcribed using the High Capacity cDNA Reverse Transcription Kit, and thus expressed TCRB transcripts were sequenced. Deep immunoSEQ sequencing was applied to naive, central memory and regulatory T cell samples, giving an average of roughly 3.5 million total reads per sample. Sorted cells were lysed in RLT buffer, and RNA was extracted using DNase-treated RNeasy Micro or Mini kits according to cell number. To prevent cross-contamination, each cell subset was processed individually, whereas patient and healthy donor samples were processed jointly. The immunoSEQ multiplex PCR was used to amplify TCRB sequences from cDNA, generating 87-bp fragments that spanned the CDR3 region. The amplicons were sequenced using the Illumina HiSeq platform. Per the original workflow: Synthetic template baselines were used to correct PCR bias computationally, reads within Hamming distance 2 were collapsed together, and singletons that could not be merged were discarded. Reads were aligned against IMGT so that V, D and J genes, CDR3 length and insertions or deletions at six rearrangement sites could be assigned. Within each subset, clonotype counts were normalized to the number of sorted cells before true diversity and Gini coefficients were calculated with the tcR R package. The overlap coefficient, calculated on TCRB nucleotide sequences, was used to measure repertoire sharing. As a proxy for the pre-selection repertoire, out-of-frame TCRB sequences from naive cells were analyzed. TCRdb carries this immuneACCESS record with in-frame sequences only. Its versions omit some clonotypes, under half of them owing to an unresolved V gene in the studies checked, with the rest unexplained. D and trimming come from the DNA, and the V and J calls and clone size come from that table. The sample table holds hundreds of thousands of clones, of which approximately 15% were seen once. Less than 0.02% of the sample belongs to the ten largest clones.

Each donor gave one peripheral blood draw, roughly 110 mL on average, collected into heparinised tubes. A BD FACSAria II and a panel including CD45RO, CCR7, CD25, CD127, CD95 and CD27 were used to sort naive, central memory, regulatory and stem cell-like memory CD4+ T cells. Every sorted population had a purity above 95%. PBMCs were separated immediately by Lymphoprep density gradient centrifugation and were stained directly, without being cultured. Samples were stained and sorted in pairs, with one healthy donor and one patient per experiment, so that batch effects were minimized. The chain joins TRBV6-1 to TRBJ2-6; no confident D gene assignment can be made. The TCR was taken from a man aged 18 to 30 with type 1 diabetes. The material sequenced was naive CD4+ T cells from blood. This sample's cell subset or site label indicates: true naive CD4+ T cells. The encoded CDR3 is CASSDGYSGANVLTF. The DNA is TGTGCCAGCAGTGACGGTTATTCTGGGGCCAACGTCCTGACTTTC.